This T cell receptor (beta chain) was observed in a study of shared clonotypes between healthy human individuals. Study results and limitations: In general, naive subsets displayed greater estimated richness than memory subsets did. Generation of non-shared clonotypes was less probable than generation of clonotypes shared by all four donors.

Of note for this clone: Its antigen remains unknown.

Sequenced by immunoSEQ multiplex PCR; TCRdb stores in-frame clones only, minus some. The sample records about 1 million clones, around 75% being singletons. Trimming removed 2 bases from V and 1 base from J; junction bases left unmatched: 6. Germline V gives CDR1 LNHNV, CDR2 YYDKDF (reference sequence). The CDR3 loop spans 16 amino acids. Source material: memory CD4+ T cells sorted from blood. Subset of the sample: CD45RA-negative fraction. The chain carries TRBV15 and TRBJ2-5, with 8 bases lining up with TRBD1. The origin of this receptor is a young man in good health. The CDR3 loop is CATSRTPTGAQETQYF. As DNA, the CDR3 is TGTGCCACCAGCAGAACCCCGACAGGGGCCCAAGAGACCCAGTACTTC.